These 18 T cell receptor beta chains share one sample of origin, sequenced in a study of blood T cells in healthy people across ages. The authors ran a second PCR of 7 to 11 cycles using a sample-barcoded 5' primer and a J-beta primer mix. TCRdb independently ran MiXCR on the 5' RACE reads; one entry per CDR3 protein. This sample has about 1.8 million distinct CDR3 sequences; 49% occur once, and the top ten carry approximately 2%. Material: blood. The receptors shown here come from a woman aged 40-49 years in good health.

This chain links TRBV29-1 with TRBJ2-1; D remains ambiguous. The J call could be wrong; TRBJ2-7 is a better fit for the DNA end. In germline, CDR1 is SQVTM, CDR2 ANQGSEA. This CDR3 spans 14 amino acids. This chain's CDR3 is CSVGPLSSYNEQYF. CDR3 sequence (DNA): TGCAGCGTTGGACCGCTCAGCTCCTACAATGAGCAGTACTTC.

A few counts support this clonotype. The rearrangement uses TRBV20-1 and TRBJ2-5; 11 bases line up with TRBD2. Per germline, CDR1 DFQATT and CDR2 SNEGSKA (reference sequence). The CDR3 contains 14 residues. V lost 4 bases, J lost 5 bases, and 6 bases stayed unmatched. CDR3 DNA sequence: TGCAGTGCTAAGCCTAGCGGGGGGACGGAGACCCAGTACTTC. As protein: CSAKPSGGTETQYF.

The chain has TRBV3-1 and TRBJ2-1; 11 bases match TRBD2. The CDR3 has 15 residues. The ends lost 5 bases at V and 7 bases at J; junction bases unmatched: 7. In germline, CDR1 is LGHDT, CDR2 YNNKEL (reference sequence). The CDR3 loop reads CASSDGSGGGNEQFF. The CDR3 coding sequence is TGTGCCAGCAGCGATGGTAGCGGGGGGGGGAATGAGCAGTTCTTC.

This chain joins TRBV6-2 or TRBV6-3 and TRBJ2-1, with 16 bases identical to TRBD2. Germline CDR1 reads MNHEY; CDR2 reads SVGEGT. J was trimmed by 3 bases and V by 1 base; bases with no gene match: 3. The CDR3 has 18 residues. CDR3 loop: CASSYWGLAGGNYNEQFF. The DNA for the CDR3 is TGTGCCAGCAGTTACTGGGGACTAGCGGGGGGGAACTACAATGAGCAGTTCTTC.

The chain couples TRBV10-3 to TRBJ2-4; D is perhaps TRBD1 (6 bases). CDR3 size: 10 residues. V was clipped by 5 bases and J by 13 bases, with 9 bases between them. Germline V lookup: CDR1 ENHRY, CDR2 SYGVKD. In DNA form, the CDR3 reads TGTGCCATCAGTCCGGGACACCAGTACTTC. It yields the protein CAISPGHQYF.

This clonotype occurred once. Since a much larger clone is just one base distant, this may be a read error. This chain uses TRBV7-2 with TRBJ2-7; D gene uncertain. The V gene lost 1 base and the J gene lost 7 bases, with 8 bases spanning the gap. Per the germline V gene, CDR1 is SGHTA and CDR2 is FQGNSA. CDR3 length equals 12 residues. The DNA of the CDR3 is TGTGCCAGCAGCTTAGACATAGGTGAGCAGTACTTC. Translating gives CASSLDIGEQYF.

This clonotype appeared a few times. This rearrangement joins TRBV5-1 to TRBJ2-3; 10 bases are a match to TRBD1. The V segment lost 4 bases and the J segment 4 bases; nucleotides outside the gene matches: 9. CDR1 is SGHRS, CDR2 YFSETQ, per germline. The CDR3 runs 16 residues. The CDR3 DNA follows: TGCGCCAGCAGCAAAGGGGACAGGGGAGTTGCAGATACGCAGTATTTT. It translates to CASSKGDRGVADTQYF.

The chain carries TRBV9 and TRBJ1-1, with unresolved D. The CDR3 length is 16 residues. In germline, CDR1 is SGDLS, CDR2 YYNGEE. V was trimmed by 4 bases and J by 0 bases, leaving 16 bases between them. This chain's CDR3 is CASSPQVLGMNTEAFF. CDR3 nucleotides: TGTGCCAGCAGCCCCCAGGTTCTTGGGATGAACACTGAAGCTTTCTTT.

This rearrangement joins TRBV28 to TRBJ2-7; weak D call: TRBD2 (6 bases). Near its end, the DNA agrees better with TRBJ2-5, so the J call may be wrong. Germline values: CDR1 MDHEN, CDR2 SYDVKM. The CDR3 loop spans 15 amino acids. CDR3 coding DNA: TGTGCCAGCAGTTATACACAACCGGGGGTGCAGACCCAGTACTTC. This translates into CASSYTQPGVQTQYF.

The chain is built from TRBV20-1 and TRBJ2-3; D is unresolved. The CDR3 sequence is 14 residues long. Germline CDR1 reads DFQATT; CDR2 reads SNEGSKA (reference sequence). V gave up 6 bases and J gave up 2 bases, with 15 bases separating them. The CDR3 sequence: CSAALVALTDTQYF. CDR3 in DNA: TGCAGTGCCGCGCTTGTAGCTCTCACAGATACGCAGTATTTT.

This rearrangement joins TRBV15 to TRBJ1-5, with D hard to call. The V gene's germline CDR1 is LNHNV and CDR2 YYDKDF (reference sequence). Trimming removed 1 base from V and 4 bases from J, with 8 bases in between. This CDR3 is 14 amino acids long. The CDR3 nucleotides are TGTGCCACCAGCAGAGGCCGGGCAAATCAGCCCCAGCATTTT. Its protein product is CATSRGRANQPQHF.

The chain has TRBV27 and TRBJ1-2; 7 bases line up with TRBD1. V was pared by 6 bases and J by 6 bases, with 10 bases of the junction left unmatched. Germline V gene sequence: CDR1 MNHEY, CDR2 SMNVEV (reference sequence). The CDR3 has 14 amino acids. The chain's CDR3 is CASRPTGWLNGYTF. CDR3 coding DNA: TGTGCCAGCAGACCGACAGGGTGGTTAAATGGCTACACCTTC.

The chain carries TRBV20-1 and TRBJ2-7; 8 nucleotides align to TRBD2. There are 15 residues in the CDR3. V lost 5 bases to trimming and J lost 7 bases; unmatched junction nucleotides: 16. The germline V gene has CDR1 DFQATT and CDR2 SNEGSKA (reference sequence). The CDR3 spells CSASQGTSPTREQYF. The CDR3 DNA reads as TGCAGTGCTTCCCAAGGGACTAGTCCTACGAGGGAGCAGTACTTC.

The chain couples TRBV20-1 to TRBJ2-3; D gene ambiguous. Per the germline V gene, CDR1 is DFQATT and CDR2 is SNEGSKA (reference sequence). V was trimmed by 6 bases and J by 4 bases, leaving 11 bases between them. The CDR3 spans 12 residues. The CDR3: CSANPLADTQYF. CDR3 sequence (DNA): TGCAGTGCCAATCCACTGGCAGATACGCAGTATTTT.

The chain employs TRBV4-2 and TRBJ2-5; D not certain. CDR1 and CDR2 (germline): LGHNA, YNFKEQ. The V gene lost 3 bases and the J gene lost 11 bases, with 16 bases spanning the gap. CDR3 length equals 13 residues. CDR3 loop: CASSQGPVSKQYF. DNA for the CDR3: TGTGCCAGCAGCCAGGGCCCCGTGTCCAAGCAGTACTTC.

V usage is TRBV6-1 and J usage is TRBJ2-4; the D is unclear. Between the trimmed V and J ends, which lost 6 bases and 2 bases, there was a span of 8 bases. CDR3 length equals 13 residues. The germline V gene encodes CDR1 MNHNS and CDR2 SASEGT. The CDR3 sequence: CASRDDPKNIQYF. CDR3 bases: TGTGCCAGCAGGGACGATCCCAAAAACATTCAGTACTTC.

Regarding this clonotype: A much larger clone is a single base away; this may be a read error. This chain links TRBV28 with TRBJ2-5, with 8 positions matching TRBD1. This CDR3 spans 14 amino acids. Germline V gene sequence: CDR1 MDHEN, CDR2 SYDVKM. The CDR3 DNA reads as TGTGTCAGCAGCCCCGGGGGACAGGTAGAGACCCAGTACTTC. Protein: CVSSPGGQVETQYF.

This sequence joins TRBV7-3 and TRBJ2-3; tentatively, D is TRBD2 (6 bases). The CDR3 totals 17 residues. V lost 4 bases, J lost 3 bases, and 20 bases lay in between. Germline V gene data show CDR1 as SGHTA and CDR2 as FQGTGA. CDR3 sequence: CASSSTGSSGITDTQYF. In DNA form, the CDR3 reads TGTGCCAGCAGCTCCACCGGAAGTAGCGGAATAACAGATACGCAGTATTTT.